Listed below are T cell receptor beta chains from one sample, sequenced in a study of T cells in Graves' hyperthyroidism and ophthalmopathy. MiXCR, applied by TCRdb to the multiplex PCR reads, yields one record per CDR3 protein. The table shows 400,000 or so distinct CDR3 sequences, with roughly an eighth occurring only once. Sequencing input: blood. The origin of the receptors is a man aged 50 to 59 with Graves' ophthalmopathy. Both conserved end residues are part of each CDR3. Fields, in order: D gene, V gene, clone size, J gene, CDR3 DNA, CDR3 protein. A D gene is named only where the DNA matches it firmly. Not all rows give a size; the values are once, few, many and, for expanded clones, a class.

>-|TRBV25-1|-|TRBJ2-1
TGTGCCAGCAGTCCCCCTGGGACCCTAAATGGCAATGAGCAGTTCTTC
CASSPPGTLNGNEQFF
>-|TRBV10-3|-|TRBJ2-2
TGTGCCATCAGTGATAGGGCCCAGGAGCTGTTTTTT
CAISDRAQELFF
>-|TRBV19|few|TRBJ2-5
TGTGCCACCTCCGAGTACCAAGAGACCCAGTACTTC
CATSEYQETQYF
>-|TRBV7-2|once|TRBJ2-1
TGTGCCAGCAGCTTAAAGGCGAGGCTCGTTTTTCATGAGCAGTTCTTC
CASSLKARLVFHEQFF
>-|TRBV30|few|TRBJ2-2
TGTGCCTGGAGTTGGTCAAGCGTCGGGGAGCTGTTTTTT
CAWSWSSVGELFF
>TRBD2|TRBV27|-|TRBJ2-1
TGTGCCAGCAGTGGACTAGTGGTTGCCAATGAGCAGTTCTTC
CASSGLVVANEQFF
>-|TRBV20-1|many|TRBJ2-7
TGCAGTGCTCGAGGACTATCCCCCTACGAGCAGTACTTC
CSARGLSPYEQYF
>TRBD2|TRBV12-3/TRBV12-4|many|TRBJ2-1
TGTGCCAGCAGCCCGGGAGGTGGGAACAATGAGCAGTTCTTC
CASSPGGGNNEQFF
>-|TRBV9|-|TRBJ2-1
TGTGCCAGCAGCGGAGACCCAAGCTCCTACAATGAGCAGTTCTTC
CASSGDPSSYNEQFF
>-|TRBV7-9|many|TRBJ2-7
TGTGCCAGCAGCTTACCCACTACGGTAAGGGGCTCCTACGAGCAGTACTTC
CASSLPTTVRGSYEQYF
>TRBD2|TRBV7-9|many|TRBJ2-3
TGTGCCAGCAGCTTACTGATTTTAGCGGGAGGGCTGAGAGATACGCAGTATTTT
CASSLLILAGGLRDTQYF
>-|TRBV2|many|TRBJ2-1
TGTGCCAGCAACTTCGCGATGAATGAGCAGTTCTTC
CASNFAMNEQFF